The present TCR beta chain was sequenced within a study of T cells in Graves' hyperthyroidism and ophthalmopathy. There are a few counts of this clonotype. TCR beta CDR3 regions were amplified from RNA transcripts. TCR CDR3 underwent first-round RT-PCR with the HTBI primer set. TCRdb used MiXCR to reprocess the multiplex PCR reads, holding one entry per CDR3 protein. This repertoire shows more than 650,000 distinct CDR3 sequences, about 14% found once; its top ten account for approximately 10%. V lost 4 bases to trimming and J lost 5 bases, with 10 bases between them. The CDR3 runs to 13 residues. Germline V gene lookup returns CDR1 LNHDA and CDR2 SQIVND (reference sequence).

Sequences were obtained from blood. The chain carries TRBV19 and TRBJ2-3; no clear D. This TCR was recovered from a woman in her late teens or twenties with Graves' hyperthyroidism. For the CDR3, the DNA is TGTGCCAGTAGTACAAGAACAAAAGATACGCAGTATTTT. This sequence encodes CASSTRTKDTQYF.